This T cell receptor beta chain was profiled in a study of cytotoxic CD8 clonotypes in ibrutinib-treated CLL (TCRdb year 2021). General notes on the study: The cohort included about 15 treatment-naive and approximately eleven relapsed/refractory patients; roughly 17 were IGHV unmutated. The response samples were drawn at a median of 12 months into treatment, with a range of roughly 6 to 40 months. Cryopreserved peripheral blood mononuclear cells were obtained prior to treatment, at the time of response, and at either disease progression or sustained remission. Every sample from remission and from progressive disease was obtained while the patients were still on ibrutinib. Partial responses were observed in roughly 25 patients and complete responses in 2; after a median follow-up of around 68 months, remission was maintained in some 14 patients and progression was observed in approximately twelve. Of the 90 or so participants in the trial, roughly 26 had longitudinal samples available. An average of around 250,000 productive templates and roughly 94,000 productive rearrangements was obtained per sample.

General findings and caveats noted by the study authors: Sampling times were not matched between patients in sustained remission and patients whose disease was progressing, and lymph node repertoires were not examined. Baseline clonality exceeded that of age-matched healthy donors and correlated strongly with circulating CD8+ T-cell counts. Public clonotypes were rare and either shrank or stayed stable during treatment, and the rise in clonality at ibrutinib response reflected expansion of private clonotypes. An increase in clonality was observed at ibrutinib response, with clonality remaining stable during sustained remission and falling back toward baseline at progression.

Concerning this clone: What this receptor recognizes is not known. No much larger clonotype is one base removed from it; base qualities were not supplied.

Approximately 2 micrograms of genomic DNA were extracted from cryopreserved PBMCs for TCR beta library preparation. Longitudinal blood samples from CLL patients on ibrutinib monotherapy were analyzed using high-throughput TCR beta sequencing. The patients were enrolled in a single-center, open-label phase 2 trial of ibrutinib monotherapy. Each clonotype received, on average, approximately 9.9x coverage in deep resolution sequencing performed on a MiSeq, where the target depth lay between 1 in 1 million and 1 in 200,000 T cells. The immunoSEQ hsTCRB Kit was used to generate the TCR beta libraries. In the source study's methods: ImmunoSEQ Data Assistant and ImmunoSEQ Analyzer were used for data analysis, and V, D and J genes were assigned according to IMGT definitions. Clonality, with values ranging from 0 to 1, was calculated as one minus the normalized Shannon entropy of productive rearrangement frequencies. Only overrepresented clonotypes making up at least 0.05% of the repertoire of each patient were included in the public clonotype analysis. Repertoires from approximately 13 age-matched healthy donors in immuneACCESS were used as clonality controls. Entries here come from immuneACCESS through TCRdb and include only in-frame sequences with V and J called. Some clones fail to appear in such tables; in the studies checked, an unresolved V gene covers under half of the shortfall, and the cause of the remainder is unknown. D and trimming come from the DNA, and the V and J calls and clone size come from that table. The sample has about 140,000 clones on record, 75% to 85% of them singletons. The ten largest account for less than 9% of the sample.

Deletion took 1 base off V and 2 bases off J, with a span of 18 bases between the germline ends. The CDR3 covers 17 residues, taking in both the cysteine and the phenylalanine. Kept here is only the CDR3 DNA, which spans 51 bases and is read in frame from base 1. The germline V gene encodes CDR1 SGHRS and CDR2 YFSETQ. This sequence originates from a human donor with chronic lymphocytic leukemia. This chain joins TRBV5-1 to TRBJ1-2; matching of 5 bases hints at TRBD1 as the D gene. This specimen was PBMCs, taken after 36 months of ibrutinib treatment. The bases are TGCGCCAGCAGCTTGTTACGTGGGGGGACCAGCAACTATGGCTACACCTTC. This gives the protein CASSLLRGGTSNYGYTF. Supplemented by the reference TRBV5-1 and TRBJ1-2 proteins around the CDR3, the complete variable domain is KAGVTQTPRYLIKTRGQQVTLSCSPISGHRSVSWYQQTPGQGLQFLFEYFSETQRNKGNFPGRFSGRQFSNSRSEMNVSTLELGDSALYLCASSLLRGGTSNYGYTFGSGTRLTVV.